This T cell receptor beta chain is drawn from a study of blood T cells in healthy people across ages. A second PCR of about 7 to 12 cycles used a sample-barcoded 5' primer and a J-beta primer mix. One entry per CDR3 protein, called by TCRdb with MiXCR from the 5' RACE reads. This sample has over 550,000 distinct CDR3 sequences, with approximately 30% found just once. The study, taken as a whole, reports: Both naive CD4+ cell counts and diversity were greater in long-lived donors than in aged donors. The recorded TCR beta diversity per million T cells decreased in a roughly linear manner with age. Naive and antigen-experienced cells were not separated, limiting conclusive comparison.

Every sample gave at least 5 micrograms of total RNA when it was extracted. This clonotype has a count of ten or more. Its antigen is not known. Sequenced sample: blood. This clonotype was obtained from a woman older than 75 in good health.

The CDR3 DNA is TGTGCCAGCAGCCTACAGGGGGCGCGTGGCTACACCTTC. Residues: CASSLQGARGYTF. This sequence joins TRBV7-9 and TRBJ1-2; TRBD1 agrees at 9 bases. The CDR3 covers 13 residues. The germline gives CDR1 SEHNR, CDR2 FQNEAQ (reference sequence). The ends lost 5 bases at V and 7 bases at J; junction bases unmatched: 5.